The 23 T cell receptor beta chains given below trace back to one sample, sequenced in a study of cytomegalovirus exposure and HLA in healthy donors. PCR was performed using 60 Vbeta and 13 Jbeta primers. Profiling relied on immunoSEQ multiplex PCR, and the TCRdb table lists in-frame clones only, not all of them. The listing records roughly 100,000 clones. The specimen sequenced was PBMCs. These receptors all come from a man aged 45-60 years in good health and CMV-seronegative.

The chain joins TRBV5-1 to TRBJ2-1; TRBD1 might be the D (5 bases). V was trimmed by 1 base and J by 9 bases, leaving 8 bases between them. Germline V CDR1 and CDR2: SGHRS, YFSETQ. This CDR3 spans 12 amino acids. The CDR3 protein is CASSLTGLEQFF. Written as DNA, the CDR3 is TGCGCCAGCAGCTTGACAGGTCTTGAGCAGTTCTTC.

The V gene is TRBV19, the J gene TRBJ1-2; D is unclear. CDR1 is LNHDA, CDR2 SQIVND, per germline (reference sequence). Trimming left V 0 bases short and J 0 bases short, with 8 bases between. The CDR3 consists of 15 residues. The DNA of the CDR3 is TGTGCCAGTAGTATAGATCACTCACCTAACTATGGCTACACCTTC. Translation gives CASSIDHSPNYGYTF. Based on the CDR3 plus reference TRBV19 and TRBJ1-2, the full variable domain is DGGITQSPKYLFRKEGQNVTLSCEQNLNHDAMYWYRQDPGQGLRLIYYSQIVNDFQKGDIAEGYSVSREKKESFPLTVTSAQKNPTAFYLCASSIDHSPNYGYTFGSGTRLTVV.

V usage is TRBV5-5 and J usage is TRBJ2-2, with a tentative D call TRBD2 (6 bases). Trimming pared 3 bases from V and 10 bases from J, leaving 16 bases between. The germline gives CDR1 SGHKS, CDR2 YYEKEE (reference sequence). This CDR3 is 14 amino acids long. Here the CDR3 reads CASSSSEGQEELFF. CDR3 nucleotide sequence: TGTGCCAGCAGCTCATCGGAGGGGCAGGAGGAGCTGTTTTTT.

The chain uses TRBV25-1 and TRBJ1-6; a possible D gene is TRBD1 (6 bases). Germline V gene lookup returns CDR1 MGHDK and CDR2 SYGVNS. The V end was cut by 0 bases, the J end by 15 bases, with 12 bases between. The CDR3 covers 13 residues. The CDR3 here is CASSEYGQQFLHF. As DNA, the CDR3 is TGTGCCAGCAGTGAATACGGACAGCAGTTCCTCCACTTT.

V is TRBV18 and J is TRBJ2-7; TRBD1 aligns across 10 bases. The CDR3 runs to 15 residues. V shed 4 bases and J 5 bases; nucleotides not matched to a gene: 8. CDR1 KGHSH and CDR2 LQKENI come from the germline V gene. CDR3 nucleotide sequence: TGTGCCAGCTCACTGCGCGGGACAGGGGAGGACGAGCAGTACTTC. Translating it yields CASSLRGTGEDEQYF.

The rearrangement uses TRBV7-6 and TRBJ2-2, with unresolved D. The V end was cut by 1 base, the J end by 3 bases, with 6 bases between. The CDR3 is 14 amino acids. Germline CDR1 reads SGHVS; CDR2 reads FNYEAQ. The CDR3 here is CASSLDIYTGELFF. The CDR3 DNA sequence: TGTGCCAGCAGCTTAGACATATACACCGGGGAGCTGTTTTTT.

The CDR3 loop is CASSETGTGGQPQHF. CDR3 in DNA: TGTGCCAGTAGTGAAACCGGGACAGGGGGTCAGCCCCAGCATTTT. The chain joins TRBV19 to TRBJ1-5; 11 nucleotides align to TRBD1. Germline V gene sequence: CDR1 LNHDA, CDR2 SQIVND (reference sequence). This CDR3 spans 15 amino acids. V was clipped by 5 bases and J by 6 bases; unmatched bases: 6. Full variable domain (outside the CDR3, taken from reference TRBV19 and TRBJ1-5): DGGITQSPKYLFRKEGQNVTLSCEQNLNHDAMYWYRQDPGQGLRLIYYSQIVNDFQKGDIAEGYSVSREKKESFPLTVTSAQKNPTAFYLCASSETGTGGQPQHFGDGTRLSIL.

V gene TRBV19 combines with J gene TRBJ1-2, with D possibly being TRBD1 (6 bases). The germline CDR1 and CDR2 sequences are LNHDA and SQIVND (reference sequence). The CDR3 totals 12 residues. The ends were cut back, 6 bases at V and 7 bases at J, with 12 bases in the middle. The CDR3 protein is CASRLGGAGYTF. Written as DNA, the CDR3 is TGTGCCAGTAGGTTAGGGGGTGCTGGCTACACCTTC.

The chain joins TRBV18 to TRBJ1-2; 7 nucleotides match TRBD1. CDR1 is KGHSH and CDR2 is LQKENI in the germline V gene. Trimming at V came to 3 bases and at J to 4 bases, leaving 5 bases not matched to a gene. CDR3 length: 14 residues. CDR3 nucleotide sequence: TGTGCCAGCTCACCGGGACAGAGAGTCTATGGCTACACCTTC. Amino acids: CASSPGQRVYGYTF.

This chain links TRBV19 with TRBJ1-6; D might be TRBD1 (6 bases). CDR3 length: 14 residues. V was trimmed by 5 bases and J by 11 bases, leaving 16 bases between them. Germline values: CDR1 LNHDA, CDR2 SQIVND (reference sequence). The CDR3 DNA sequence: TGTGCCAGTAGTCTCCAGGGGAATCCGCCACCCCTCCACTTT. Translated, it gives CASSLQGNPPPLHF.

This sequence joins TRBV5-4 and TRBJ1-4; TRBD1 is a possible D gene (5 bases). Trimming shortened V by 3 bases and J by 0 bases, and 15 bases separated the two germline ends. The CDR3 consists of 17 residues. CDR1 is SGHNT, CDR2 YYREEE, per germline (reference sequence). CDR3 protein: CASSSGGVTATNEKLFF. CDR3 DNA sequence: TGTGCCAGCAGCTCCGGAGGGGTCACTGCAACTAATGAAAAACTGTTTTTT.

The chain recombines TRBV4-3 with TRBJ1-4, with a possible D match to TRBD1 (6 bases). Germline CDR1 is LGHNA and CDR2 is YSLEER. This CDR3 is built from 16 residues. Trimming removed 8 bases from V and 0 bases from J, with 16 bases in between. In nucleotides, the CDR3 is TGCGCCAGCGGCAGGACAGTACAAGCAACTAATGAAAAACTGTTTTTT. Translated, it gives CASGRTVQATNEKLFF.

The V and J genes are TRBV5-1 and TRBJ2-7; unclear D gene. From germline, CDR1 is SGHRS and CDR2 YFSETQ. V was shortened by 3 bases and J by 0 bases, with 10 bases between the two germline ends. This CDR3 is 14 amino acids long. CDR3 sequence (DNA): TGCGCCAGCAGCTGGGCCTCGGACTCCTACGAGCAGTACTTC. Amino acid sequence: CASSWASDSYEQYF.

The chain links TRBV5-6 to TRBJ2-3; maybe TRBD1 (6 bases). Germline CDR1 and CDR2: SGHDT and YYEEEE. With 2 bases removed from V and 1 base from J, the gap between germline ends came to 14 bases. This CDR3 spans 16 amino acids. In DNA, the CDR3 is TGTGCCAGCAGCTTAATCCGGGACAAGGGCACAGATACGCAGTATTTT. It translates to CASSLIRDKGTDTQYF.

The rearrangement links TRBV2 to TRBJ2-3; D not resolved. CDR3 length equals 13 residues. The germline CDR1 and CDR2 sequences are SNHLY and FYNNEI. The V end lost 6 bases, the J end lost 3 bases, and 10 bases lay between the germline ends. The CDR3 nucleotides read TGTGCCAGCAGGGTGACACGTACAGATACGCAGTATTTT. Protein product: CASRVTRTDTQYF.

V gene TRBV6-1 combines with J gene TRBJ1-1; D remains unclear. This CDR3 is built from 13 residues. From germline, CDR1 is MNHNS and CDR2 SASEGT. The V and J ends lost 4 bases and 13 bases respectively, with 19 bases between them. Here the CDR3 reads CASSGDLASGVFF. CDR3 nucleotide sequence: TGTGCCAGCAGTGGGGATTTGGCATCCGGGGTTTTCTTT.

The chain recombines TRBV4-2 with TRBJ2-3; 10 bases are shared with TRBD2. CDR3 length: 17 amino acids. Per the germline V gene, CDR1 is LGHNA and CDR2 is YNFKEQ. With V trimmed by 0 bases and J by 6 bases, 9 bases remained unmatched. CDR3 sequence: CASSQEEASGRGDTQYF. DNA for the CDR3: TGTGCCAGCAGCCAAGAGGAAGCTAGCGGGAGAGGGGATACGCAGTATTTT.

The chain uses TRBV5-1 and TRBJ2-1, with 10 bases matching TRBD2. The germline gives CDR1 SGHRS, CDR2 YFSETQ. V was clipped by 3 bases and J by 9 bases; unmatched bases: 9. This CDR3 region has 15 residues. CDR3 DNA sequence: TGCGCCAGCAGCTCCCTAGCGGGAGTGATTGGTGAGCAGTTCTTC. Amino acids: CASSSLAGVIGEQFF.

The chain combines TRBV9 with TRBJ2-5; TRBD2 agrees at 9 bases. CDR1 is SGDLS, CDR2 YYNGEE, per germline. Unmatched junction bases numbered 10, after V lost 4 bases and J lost 0 bases. The CDR3 consists of 17 residues. CDR3 in DNA: TGTGCCAGCAGCCCACAGCGGGGGGCGCAAAACCAAGAGACCCAGTACTTC. It encodes CASSPQRGAQNQETQYF.

This rearrangement joins TRBV7-2 to TRBJ1-2; no clear D gene. Per the germline V gene, CDR1 is SGHTA and CDR2 is FQGNSA. This CDR3 has 13 amino acids. V was cut by 5 bases and J by 4 bases, with 11 bases left in between. This CDR3 is CASSPRSIYGYTF. CDR3 in DNA: TGTGCCAGCAGCCCACGGAGCATCTATGGCTACACCTTC.

V gene TRBV6-5 combines with J gene TRBJ1-1; D is undetermined. The germline CDR1 and CDR2 sequences are MNHEY and SVGAGI. The CDR3 is made up of 15 amino acids. V lost 0 bases to trimming and J lost 0 bases, with 8 bases between them. CDR3 bases: TGTGCCAGCAGTTACTCGGCTTTGATGAACACTGAAGCTTTCTTT. This codes for CASSYSALMNTEAFF.

The V gene is TRBV2, the J gene TRBJ2-7, with D perhaps TRBD2 (7 bases). Germline CDR1 and CDR2: SNHLY and FYNNEI. V was shortened by 7 bases and J by 0 bases, with 13 bases between the two germline ends. This CDR3 is built from 14 residues. The CDR3 loop is CASTSRGASYEQYF. CDR3 nucleotide sequence: TGTGCCAGCACCTCCCGGGGGGCCTCCTACGAGCAGTACTTC.

This chain joins TRBV6-5 and TRBJ2-7, with D uncertain. CDR3 length equals 14 residues. V was trimmed by 6 bases and J by 0 bases, leaving 12 bases between them. Germline-derived CDR1 and CDR2 are MNHEY and SVGAGI. The CDR3 DNA follows: TGTGCCAGCAGGGTCGGCGGTAGCTCCTACGAGCAGTACTTC. This codes for CASRVGGSSYEQYF.